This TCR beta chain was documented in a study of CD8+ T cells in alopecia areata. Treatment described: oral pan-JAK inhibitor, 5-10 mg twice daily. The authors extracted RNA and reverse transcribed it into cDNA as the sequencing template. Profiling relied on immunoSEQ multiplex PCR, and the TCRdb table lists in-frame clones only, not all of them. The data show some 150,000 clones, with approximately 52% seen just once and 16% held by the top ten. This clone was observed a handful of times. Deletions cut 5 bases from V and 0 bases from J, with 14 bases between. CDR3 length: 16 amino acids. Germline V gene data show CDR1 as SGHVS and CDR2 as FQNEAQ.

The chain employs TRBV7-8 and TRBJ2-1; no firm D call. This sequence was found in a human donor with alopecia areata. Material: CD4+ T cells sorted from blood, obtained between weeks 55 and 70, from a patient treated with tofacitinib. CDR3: CASSPRGSASYNEQFF. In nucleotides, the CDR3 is TGTGCCAGCAGCCCCCGTGGGTCGGCCTCCTACAATGAGCAGTTCTTC.